This section outlines one T cell receptor (beta chain) sequence together with its context. This record comes from a study of T cell repertoires in cytomegalovirus infection. Study information: Signatures in public TCR beta sequences pointed to both CMV infection and matching HLA type.

TCRdb analysed the reads with MiXCR anew, one entry per CDR3 protein. The sample lists fewer than 550,000 distinct CDR3 sequences, under 40% occurring once. Specimen: PBMCs. The TCR sequence derives from a human donor in good health (CMV status not recorded). Some clones in this sample may be carry-over from other donors' samples.

The CDR3 here is CASSSMAGTRSYEQYF. The DNA of the CDR3 is TGTGCCAGCAGCTCCATGGCCGGGACTAGGTCCTACGAGCAGTACTTC. This rearrangement joins TRBV12-3 or TRBV12-4 to TRBJ2-7; 8 bases fit TRBD2. V lost 6 bases, J lost 1 base, and 11 bases stayed unmatched. The CDR3 length is 16 residues.